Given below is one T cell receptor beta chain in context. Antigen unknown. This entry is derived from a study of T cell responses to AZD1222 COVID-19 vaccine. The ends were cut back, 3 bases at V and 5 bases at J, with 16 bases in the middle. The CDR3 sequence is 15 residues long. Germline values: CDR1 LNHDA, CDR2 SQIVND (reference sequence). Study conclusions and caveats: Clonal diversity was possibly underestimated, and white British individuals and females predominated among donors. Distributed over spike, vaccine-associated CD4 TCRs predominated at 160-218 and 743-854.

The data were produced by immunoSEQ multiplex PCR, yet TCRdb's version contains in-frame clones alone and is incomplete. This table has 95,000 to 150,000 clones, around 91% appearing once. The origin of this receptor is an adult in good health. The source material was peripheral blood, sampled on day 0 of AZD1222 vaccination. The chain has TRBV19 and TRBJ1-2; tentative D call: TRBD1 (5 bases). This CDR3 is CASSMRPGTGYGYTF. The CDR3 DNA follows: TGTGCCAGTAGTATGCGTCCAGGGACGGGGTATGGCTACACCTTC.